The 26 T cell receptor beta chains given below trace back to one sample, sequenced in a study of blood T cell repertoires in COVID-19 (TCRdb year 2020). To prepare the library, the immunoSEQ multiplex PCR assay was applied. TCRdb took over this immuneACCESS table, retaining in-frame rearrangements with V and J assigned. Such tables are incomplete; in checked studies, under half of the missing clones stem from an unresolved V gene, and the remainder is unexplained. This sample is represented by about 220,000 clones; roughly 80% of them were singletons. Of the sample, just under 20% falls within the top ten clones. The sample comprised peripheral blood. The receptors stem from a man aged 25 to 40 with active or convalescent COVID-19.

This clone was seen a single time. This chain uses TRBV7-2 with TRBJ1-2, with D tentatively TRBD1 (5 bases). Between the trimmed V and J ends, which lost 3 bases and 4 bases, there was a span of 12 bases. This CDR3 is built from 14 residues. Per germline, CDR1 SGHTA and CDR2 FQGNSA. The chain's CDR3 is CASSFRAESYGYTF. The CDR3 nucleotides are TGTGCCAGCAGCTTCAGGGCGGAGAGCTATGGCTACACCTTC.

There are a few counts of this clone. The CDR3 DNA sequence: TGTGCCAGCAGGTCTATGAAGGAGTCGGACTATGGCTACACCTTC. This encodes CASRSMKESDYGYTF. The chain combines TRBV5-4 with TRBJ1-2, with D unresolved. CDR1 is SGHNT, CDR2 YYREEE, per germline (reference sequence). The CDR3 has 15 residues. Trimming shortened V by 5 bases and J by 3 bases, and 17 bases separated the two germline ends.

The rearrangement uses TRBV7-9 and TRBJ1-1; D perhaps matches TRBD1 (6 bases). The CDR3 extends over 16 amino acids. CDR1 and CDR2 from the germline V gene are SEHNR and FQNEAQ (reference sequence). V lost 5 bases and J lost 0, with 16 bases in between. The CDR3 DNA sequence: TGTGCCAGCAGCACTGGACAGACTAATATGAACACTGAAGCTTTCTTT. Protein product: CASSTGQTNMNTEAFF.

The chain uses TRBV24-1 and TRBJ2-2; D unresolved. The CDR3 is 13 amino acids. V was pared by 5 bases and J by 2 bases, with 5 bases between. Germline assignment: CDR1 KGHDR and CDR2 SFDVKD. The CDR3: CATSARNTGELFF. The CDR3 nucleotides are TGTGCCACCAGTGCCAGAAACACCGGGGAGCTGTTTTTT.

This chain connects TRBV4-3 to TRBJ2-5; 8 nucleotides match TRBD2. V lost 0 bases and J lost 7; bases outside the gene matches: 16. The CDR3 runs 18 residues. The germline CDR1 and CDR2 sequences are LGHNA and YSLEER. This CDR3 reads CASSQDVWSGRVGVTQYF. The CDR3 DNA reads TGCGCCAGCAGCCAAGATGTATGGAGCGGGAGAGTTGGGGTGACCCAGTACTTC.

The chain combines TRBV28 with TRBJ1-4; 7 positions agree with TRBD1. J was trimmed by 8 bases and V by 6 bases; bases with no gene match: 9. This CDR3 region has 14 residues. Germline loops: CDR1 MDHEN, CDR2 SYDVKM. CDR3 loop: CASSRPGQREKLFF. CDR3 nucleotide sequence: TGTGCCAGCAGCCGACCGGGACAGAGGGAAAAACTGTTTTTT.

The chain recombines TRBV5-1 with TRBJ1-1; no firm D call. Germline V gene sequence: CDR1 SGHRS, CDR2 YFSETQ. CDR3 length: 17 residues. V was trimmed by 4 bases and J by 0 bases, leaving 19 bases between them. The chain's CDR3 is CASSPRRGVAMNTEAFF. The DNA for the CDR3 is TGCGCCAGCAGCCCACGTCGCGGGGTTGCCATGAACACTGAAGCTTTCTTT.

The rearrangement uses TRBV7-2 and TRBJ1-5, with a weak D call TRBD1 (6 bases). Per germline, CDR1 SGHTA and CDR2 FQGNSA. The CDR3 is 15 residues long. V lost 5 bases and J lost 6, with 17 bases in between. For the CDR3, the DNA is TGTGCCAGCAGCCCCTTATTGGGGGGGGCTCAGCCCCAGCATTTT. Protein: CASSPLLGGAQPQHF.

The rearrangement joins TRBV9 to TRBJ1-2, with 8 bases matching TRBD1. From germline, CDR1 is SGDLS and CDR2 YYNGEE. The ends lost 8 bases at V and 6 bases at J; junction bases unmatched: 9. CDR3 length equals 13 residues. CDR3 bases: TGTGCCAGTCAGCAAACAGGGGGGGATGGCTACACCTTC. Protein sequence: CASQQTGGDGYTF.

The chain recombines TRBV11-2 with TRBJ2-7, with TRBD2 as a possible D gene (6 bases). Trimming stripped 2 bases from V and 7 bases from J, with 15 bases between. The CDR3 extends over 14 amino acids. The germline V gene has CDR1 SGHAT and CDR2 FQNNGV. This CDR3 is CASSLLADGSEQYF. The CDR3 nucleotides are TGTGCCAGCAGCTTATTAGCTGACGGGAGTGAGCAGTACTTC.

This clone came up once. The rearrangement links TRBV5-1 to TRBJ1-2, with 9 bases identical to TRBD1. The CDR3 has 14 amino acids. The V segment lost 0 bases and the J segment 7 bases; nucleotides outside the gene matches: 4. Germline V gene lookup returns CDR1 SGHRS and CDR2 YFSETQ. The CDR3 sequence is CASSLDRGQSGYTF. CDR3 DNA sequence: TGCGCCAGCAGCTTGGACAGGGGGCAAAGTGGCTACACCTTC. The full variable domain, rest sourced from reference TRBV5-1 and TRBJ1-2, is KAGVTQTPRYLIKTRGQQVTLSCSPISGHRSVSWYQQTPGQGLQFLFEYFSETQRNKGNFPGRFSGRQFSNSRSEMNVSTLELGDSALYLCASSLDRGQSGYTFGSGTRLTVV.

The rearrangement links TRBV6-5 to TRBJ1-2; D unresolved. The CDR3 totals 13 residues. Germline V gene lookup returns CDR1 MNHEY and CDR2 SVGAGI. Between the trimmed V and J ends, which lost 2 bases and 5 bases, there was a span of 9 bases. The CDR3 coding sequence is TGTGCCAGCAGTTACGGGAGGGCATATGGCTACACCTTC. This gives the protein CASSYGRAYGYTF.

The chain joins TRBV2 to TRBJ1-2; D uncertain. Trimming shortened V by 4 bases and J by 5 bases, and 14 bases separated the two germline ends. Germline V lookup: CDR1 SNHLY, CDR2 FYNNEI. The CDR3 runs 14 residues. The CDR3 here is CASSADGSRYGYTF. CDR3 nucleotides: TGTGCCAGCAGTGCCGACGGTTCGCGGTATGGCTACACCTTC.

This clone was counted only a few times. The CDR3 loop is CASSSSGRAAGYTF. The DNA of the CDR3 is TGTGCCAGCAGTTCCTCGGGCAGGGCGGCTGGCTACACCTTC. The chain is built from TRBV28 and TRBJ1-2, with D perhaps matching TRBD1 (5 bases). Trimming left V 4 bases short and J 7 bases short, with 16 bases between. Per germline, CDR1 MDHEN and CDR2 SYDVKM. The CDR3 contains 14 residues.

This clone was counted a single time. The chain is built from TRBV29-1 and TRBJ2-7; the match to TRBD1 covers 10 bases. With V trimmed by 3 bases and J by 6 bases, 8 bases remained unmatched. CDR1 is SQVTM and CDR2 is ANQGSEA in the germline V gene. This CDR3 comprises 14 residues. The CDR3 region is CSVEGQGNYGEQYF. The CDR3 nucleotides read TGCAGCGTTGAGGGACAGGGGAATTACGGCGAGCAGTACTTC.

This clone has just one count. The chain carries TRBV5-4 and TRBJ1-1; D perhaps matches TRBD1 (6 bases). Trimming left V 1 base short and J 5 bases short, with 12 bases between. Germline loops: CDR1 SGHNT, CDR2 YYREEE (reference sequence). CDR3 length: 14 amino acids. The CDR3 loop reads CASSLWGGATEAFF. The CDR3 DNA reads TGTGCCAGCAGCTTGTGGGGGGGGGCGACTGAAGCTTTCTTT.

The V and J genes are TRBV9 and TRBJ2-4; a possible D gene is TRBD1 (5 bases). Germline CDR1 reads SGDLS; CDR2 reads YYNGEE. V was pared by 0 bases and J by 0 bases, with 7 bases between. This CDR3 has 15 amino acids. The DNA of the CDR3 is TGTGCCAGCAGCGTAGAGGGGCTAGCCAAAAACATTCAGTACTTC. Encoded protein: CASSVEGLAKNIQYF. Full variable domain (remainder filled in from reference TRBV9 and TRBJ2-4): DSGVTQTPKHLITATGQRVTLRCSPRSGDLSVYWYQQSLDQGLQFLIQYYNGEERAKGNILERFSAQQFPDLHSELNLSSLELGDSALYFCASSVEGLAKNIQYFGAGTRLSVL.

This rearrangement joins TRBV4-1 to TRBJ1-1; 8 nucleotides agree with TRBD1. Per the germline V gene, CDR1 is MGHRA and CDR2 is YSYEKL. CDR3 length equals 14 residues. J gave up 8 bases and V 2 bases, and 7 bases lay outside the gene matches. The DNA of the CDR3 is TGCGCCAGCAGCCAATCCGGGACAGGTCAAGAAGCTTTCTTT. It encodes CASSQSGTGQEAFF.

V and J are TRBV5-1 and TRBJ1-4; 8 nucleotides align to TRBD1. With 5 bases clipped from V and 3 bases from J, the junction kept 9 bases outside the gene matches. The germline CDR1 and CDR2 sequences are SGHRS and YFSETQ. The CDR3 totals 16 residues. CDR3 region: CASSFGQGVANEKLFF. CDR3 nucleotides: TGCGCCAGCAGTTTCGGACAGGGTGTTGCTAATGAAAAACTGTTTTTT.

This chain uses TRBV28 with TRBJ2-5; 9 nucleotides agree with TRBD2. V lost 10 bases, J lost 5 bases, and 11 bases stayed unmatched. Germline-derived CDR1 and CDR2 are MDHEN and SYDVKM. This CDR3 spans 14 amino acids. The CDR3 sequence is CATYERGARETQYF. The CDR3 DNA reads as TGTGCCACCTACGAGCGGGGGGCGCGGGAGACCCAGTACTTC.

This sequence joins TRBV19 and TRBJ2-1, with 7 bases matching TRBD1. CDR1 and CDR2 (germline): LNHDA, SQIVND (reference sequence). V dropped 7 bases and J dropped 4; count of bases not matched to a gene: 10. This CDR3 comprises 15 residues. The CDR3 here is CASTAAGTAYNEQFF. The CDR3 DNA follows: TGTGCCAGTACCGCCGCCGGGACAGCTTACAATGAGCAGTTCTTC. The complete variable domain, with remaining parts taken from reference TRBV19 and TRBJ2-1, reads DGGITQSPKYLFRKEGQNVTLSCEQNLNHDAMYWYRQDPGQGLRLIYYSQIVNDFQKGDIAEGYSVSREKKESFPLTVTSAQKNPTAFYLCASTAAGTAYNEQFFGPGTRLTVL.

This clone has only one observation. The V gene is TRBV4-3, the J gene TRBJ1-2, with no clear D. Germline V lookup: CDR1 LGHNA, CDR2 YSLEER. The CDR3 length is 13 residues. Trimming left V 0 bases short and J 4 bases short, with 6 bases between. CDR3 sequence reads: CASSQDVRYGYTF. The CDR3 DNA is TGCGCCAGCAGCCAAGATGTGCGCTATGGCTACACCTTC.

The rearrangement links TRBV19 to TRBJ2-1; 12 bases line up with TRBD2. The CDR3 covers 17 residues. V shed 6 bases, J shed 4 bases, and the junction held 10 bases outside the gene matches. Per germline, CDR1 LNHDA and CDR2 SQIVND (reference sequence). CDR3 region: CASSPDRTSGVYNEQFF. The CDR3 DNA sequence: TGTGCCAGTAGCCCCGACAGGACTAGCGGGGTGTACAATGAGCAGTTCTTC.

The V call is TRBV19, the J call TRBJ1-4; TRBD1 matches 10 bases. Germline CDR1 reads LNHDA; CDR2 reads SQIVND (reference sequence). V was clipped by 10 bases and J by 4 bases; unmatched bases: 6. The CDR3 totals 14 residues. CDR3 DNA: TGTGCCACCCAGGACAGGGGGGGTAATGAAAAACTGTTTTTT. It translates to CATQDRGGNEKLFF. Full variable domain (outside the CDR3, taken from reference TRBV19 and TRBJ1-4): DGGITQSPKYLFRKEGQNVTLSCEQNLNHDAMYWYRQDPGQGLRLIYYSQIVNDFQKGDIAEGYSVSREKKESFPLTVTSAQKNPTAFYLCATQDRGGNEKLFFGSGTQLSVL.

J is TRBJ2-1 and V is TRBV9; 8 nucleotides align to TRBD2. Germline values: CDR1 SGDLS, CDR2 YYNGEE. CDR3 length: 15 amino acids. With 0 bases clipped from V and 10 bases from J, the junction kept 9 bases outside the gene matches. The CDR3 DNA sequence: TGTGCCAGCAGCGTAGGTAGGAGCGGGAGTAGGGAGCAGTTCTTC. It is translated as CASSVGRSGSREQFF.

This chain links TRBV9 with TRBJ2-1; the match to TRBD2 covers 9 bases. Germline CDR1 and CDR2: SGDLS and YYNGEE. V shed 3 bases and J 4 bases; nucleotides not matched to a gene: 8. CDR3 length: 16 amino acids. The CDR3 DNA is TGTGCCAGCAGCGCCCCCCGGCTAGCGGGATACAATGAGCAGTTCTTC. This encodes CASSAPRLAGYNEQFF.